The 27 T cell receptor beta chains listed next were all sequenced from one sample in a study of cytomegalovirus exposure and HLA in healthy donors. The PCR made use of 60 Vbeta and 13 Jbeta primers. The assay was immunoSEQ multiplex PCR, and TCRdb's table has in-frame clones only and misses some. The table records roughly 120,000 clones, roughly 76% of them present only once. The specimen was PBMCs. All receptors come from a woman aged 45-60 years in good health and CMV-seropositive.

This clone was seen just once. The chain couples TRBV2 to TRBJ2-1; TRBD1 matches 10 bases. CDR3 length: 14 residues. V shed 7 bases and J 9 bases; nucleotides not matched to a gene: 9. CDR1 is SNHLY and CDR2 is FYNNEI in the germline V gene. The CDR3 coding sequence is TGTGCCAGCACCGGGACAGGGGAGGGTATTGAGCAGTTCTTC. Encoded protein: CASTGTGEGIEQFF.

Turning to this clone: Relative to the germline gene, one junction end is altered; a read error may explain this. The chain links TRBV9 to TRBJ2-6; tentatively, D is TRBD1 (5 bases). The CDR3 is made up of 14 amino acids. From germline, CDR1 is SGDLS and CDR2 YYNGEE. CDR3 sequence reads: CASSPSSGANGLTF. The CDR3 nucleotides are TGTGCCAGCAGCCCGAGTAGTGGGGCCAACGGCCTGACTTTC.

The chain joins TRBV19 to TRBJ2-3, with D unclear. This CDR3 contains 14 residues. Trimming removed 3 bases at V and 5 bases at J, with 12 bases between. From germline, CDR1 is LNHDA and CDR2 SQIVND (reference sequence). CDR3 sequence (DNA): TGTGCCAGTAGTATGGTGGCCCTCAGAGATACGCAGTATTTT. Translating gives CASSMVALRDTQYF.

CDR3 bases: TGTGCCAGCAGTCGACAGGGAAGTAGAAACACCATATATTTT. This gives the protein CASSRQGSRNTIYF. The V and J genes are TRBV2 and TRBJ1-3, with 7 bases fitting TRBD1. The CDR3 totals 14 residues. Germline trimming cut 5 bases from V and 5 bases from J; bases unmatched to any gene: 6. Looked up from germline, CDR1 is SNHLY and CDR2 is FYNNEI.

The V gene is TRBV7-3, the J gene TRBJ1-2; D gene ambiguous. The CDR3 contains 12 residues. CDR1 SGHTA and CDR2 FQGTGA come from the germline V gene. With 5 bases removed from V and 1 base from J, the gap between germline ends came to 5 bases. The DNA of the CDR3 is TGTGCCAGCAGCGCAGATAACTATGGCTACACCTTC. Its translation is CASSADNYGYTF.

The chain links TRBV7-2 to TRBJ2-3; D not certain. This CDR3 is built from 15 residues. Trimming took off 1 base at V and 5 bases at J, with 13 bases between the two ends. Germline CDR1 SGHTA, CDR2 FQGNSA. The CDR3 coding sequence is TGTGCCAGCAGCTTAGAACAGAGTCCGGTAGATACGCAGTATTTT. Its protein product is CASSLEQSPVDTQYF.

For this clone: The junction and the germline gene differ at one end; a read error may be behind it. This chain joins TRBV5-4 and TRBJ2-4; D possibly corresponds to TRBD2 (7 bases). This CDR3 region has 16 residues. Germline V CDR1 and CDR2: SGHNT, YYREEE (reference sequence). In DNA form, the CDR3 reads TGTGCCAGCAGCTTGGGCGGGGGACAAGCCAAAAACAGTCAGTACTTC. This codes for CASSLGGGQAKNSQYF.

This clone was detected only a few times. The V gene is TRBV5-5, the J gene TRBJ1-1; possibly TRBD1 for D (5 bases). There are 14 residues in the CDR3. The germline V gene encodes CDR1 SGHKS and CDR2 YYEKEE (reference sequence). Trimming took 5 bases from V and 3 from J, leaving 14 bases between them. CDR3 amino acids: CASSLDSSYTEAFF. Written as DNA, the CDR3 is TGTGCCAGCAGTCTTGACAGTTCCTACACTGAAGCTTTCTTT.

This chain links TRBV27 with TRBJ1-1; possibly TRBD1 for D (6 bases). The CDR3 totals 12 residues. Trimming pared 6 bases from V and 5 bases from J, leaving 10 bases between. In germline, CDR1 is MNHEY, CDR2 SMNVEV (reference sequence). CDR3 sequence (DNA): TGTGCCAGCAGAAGGGGGAGAACTGAAGCTTTCTTT. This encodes CASRRGRTEAFF.

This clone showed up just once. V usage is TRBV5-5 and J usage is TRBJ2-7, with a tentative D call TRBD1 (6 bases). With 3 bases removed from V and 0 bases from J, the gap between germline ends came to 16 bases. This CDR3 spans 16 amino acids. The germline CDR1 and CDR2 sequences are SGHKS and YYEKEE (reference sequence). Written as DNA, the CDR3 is TGTGCCAGCAGCTGGGGACAACGGGCCGGCTCCTACGAGCAGTACTTC. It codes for CASSWGQRAGSYEQYF. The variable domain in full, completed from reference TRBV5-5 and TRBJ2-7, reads DAGVTQSPTHLIKTRGQQVTLRCSPISGHKSVSWYQQVLGQGPQFIFQYYEKEERGRGNFPDRFSARQFPNYSSELNVNALLLGDSALYLCASSWGQRAGSYEQYFGPGTRLTVT.

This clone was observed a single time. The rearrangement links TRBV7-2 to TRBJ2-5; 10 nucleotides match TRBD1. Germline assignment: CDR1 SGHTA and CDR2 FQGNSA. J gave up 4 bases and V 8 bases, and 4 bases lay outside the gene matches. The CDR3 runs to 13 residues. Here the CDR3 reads CASSGTGVETQYF. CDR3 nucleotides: TGTGCCAGCTCCGGGACAGGGGTAGAGACCCAGTACTTC.

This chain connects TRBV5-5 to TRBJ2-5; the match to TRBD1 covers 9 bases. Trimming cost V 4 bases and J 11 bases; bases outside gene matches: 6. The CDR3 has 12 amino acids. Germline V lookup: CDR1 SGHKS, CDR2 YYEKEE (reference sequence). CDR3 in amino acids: CASSPRDREQYF. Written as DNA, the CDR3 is TGTGCCAGCAGCCCCCGGGACAGGGAGCAGTACTTC.

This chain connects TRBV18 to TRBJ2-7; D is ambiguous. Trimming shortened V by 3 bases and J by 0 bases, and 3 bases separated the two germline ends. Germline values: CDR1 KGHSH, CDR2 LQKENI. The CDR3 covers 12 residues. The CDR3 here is CASSPASYEQYF. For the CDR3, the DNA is TGTGCCAGCTCACCGGCCTCCTACGAGCAGTACTTC.

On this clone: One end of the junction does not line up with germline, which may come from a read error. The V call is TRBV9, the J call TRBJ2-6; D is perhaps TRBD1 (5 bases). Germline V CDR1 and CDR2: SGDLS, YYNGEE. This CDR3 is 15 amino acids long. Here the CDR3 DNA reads TGTGCCAGCAGCGAAGGGGTTTCTGGGGCCAACGGCCTGACTTTC. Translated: CASSEGVSGANGLTF.

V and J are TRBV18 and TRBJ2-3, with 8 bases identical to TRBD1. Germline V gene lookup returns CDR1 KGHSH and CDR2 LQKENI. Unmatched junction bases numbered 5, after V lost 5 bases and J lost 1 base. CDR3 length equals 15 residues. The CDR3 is CASSSQTGGTDTQYF. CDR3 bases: TGTGCCAGCTCATCTCAGACAGGGGGCACAGATACGCAGTATTTT.

The CDR3 reads CASSLVTTGNTEAFF. The DNA for the CDR3 is TGTGCCAGCAGCTTAGTAACCACAGGGAACACTGAAGCTTTCTTT. The V and J genes are TRBV7-2 and TRBJ1-1; TRBD1 might be the D (5 bases). Trimming left V 1 base short and J 1 base short, with 10 bases between. The CDR3 totals 15 residues. Germline V CDR1 and CDR2: SGHTA, FQGNSA. Using reference TRBV7-2 and TRBJ1-1 for the parts outside the CDR3, the full variable domain is GAGVSQSPSNKVTEKGKDVELRCDPISGHTALYWYRQSLGQGLEFLIYFQGNSAPDKSGLPSDRFSAERTGGSVSTLTIQRTQQEDSAVYLCASSLVTTGNTEAFFGQGTRLTVV.

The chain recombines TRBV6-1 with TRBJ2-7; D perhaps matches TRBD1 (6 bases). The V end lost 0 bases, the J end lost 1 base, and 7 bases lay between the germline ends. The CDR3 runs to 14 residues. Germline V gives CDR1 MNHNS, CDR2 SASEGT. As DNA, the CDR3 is TGTGCCAGCAGTGAAGCAGACAGGTCCTACGAGCAGTACTTC. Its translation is CASSEADRSYEQYF.

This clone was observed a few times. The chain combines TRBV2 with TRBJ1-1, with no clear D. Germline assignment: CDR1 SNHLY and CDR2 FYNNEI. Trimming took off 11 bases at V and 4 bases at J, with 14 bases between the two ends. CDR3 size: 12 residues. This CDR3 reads CASQRLGTEAFF. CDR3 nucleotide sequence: TGTGCCTCCCAGAGGCTCGGCACTGAAGCTTTCTTT.

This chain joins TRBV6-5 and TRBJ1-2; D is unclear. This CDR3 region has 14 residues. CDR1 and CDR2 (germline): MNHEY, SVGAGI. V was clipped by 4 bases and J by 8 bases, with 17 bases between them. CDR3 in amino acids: CASSSSRTNGGYTF. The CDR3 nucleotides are TGTGCCAGCAGTTCGTCAAGGACTAACGGGGGCTACACCTTC.

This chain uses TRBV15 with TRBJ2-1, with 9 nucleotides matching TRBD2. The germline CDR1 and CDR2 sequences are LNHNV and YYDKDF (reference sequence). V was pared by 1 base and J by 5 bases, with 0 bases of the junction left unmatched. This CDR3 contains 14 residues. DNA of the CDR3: TGTGCCACCAGCAGAGTAGCGGGAGACAATGAGCAGTTCTTC. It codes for CATSRVAGDNEQFF.

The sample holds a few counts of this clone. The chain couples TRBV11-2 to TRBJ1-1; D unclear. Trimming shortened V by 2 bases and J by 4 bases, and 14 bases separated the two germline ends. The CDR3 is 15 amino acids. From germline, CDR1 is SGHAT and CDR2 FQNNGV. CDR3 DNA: TGTGCCAGCAGCTTAATCCAGGCCGGTGGCACTGAAGCTTTCTTT. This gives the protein CASSLIQAGGTEAFF. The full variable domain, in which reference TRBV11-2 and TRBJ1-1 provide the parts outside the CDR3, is EAGVAQSPRYKIIEKRQSVAFWCNPISGHATLYWYQQILGQGPKLLIQFQNNGVVDDSQLPKDRFSAERLKGVDSTLKIQPAKLEDSAVYLCASSLIQAGGTEAFFGQGTRLTVV.

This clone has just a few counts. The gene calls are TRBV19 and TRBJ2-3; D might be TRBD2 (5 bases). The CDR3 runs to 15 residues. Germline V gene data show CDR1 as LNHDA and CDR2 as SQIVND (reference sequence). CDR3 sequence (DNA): TGTGCAACTAGGCCTCAACAGCAGAACACAGATACGCAGTATTTT. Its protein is CATRPQQQNTDTQYF.

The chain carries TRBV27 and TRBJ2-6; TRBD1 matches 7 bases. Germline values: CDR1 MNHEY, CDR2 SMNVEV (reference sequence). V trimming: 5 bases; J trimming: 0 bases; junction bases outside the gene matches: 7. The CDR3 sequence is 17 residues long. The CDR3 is CASSPGQFHSGANVLTF. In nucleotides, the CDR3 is TGTGCCAGCAGTCCGGGACAGTTTCACTCTGGGGCCAACGTCCTGACTTTC.

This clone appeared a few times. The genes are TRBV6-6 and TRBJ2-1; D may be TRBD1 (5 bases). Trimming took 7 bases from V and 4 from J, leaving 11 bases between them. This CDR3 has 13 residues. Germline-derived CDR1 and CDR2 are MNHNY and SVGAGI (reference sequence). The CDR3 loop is CASTLDTYNEQFF. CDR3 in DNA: TGTGCCAGCACCCTGGACACTTACAATGAGCAGTTCTTC.

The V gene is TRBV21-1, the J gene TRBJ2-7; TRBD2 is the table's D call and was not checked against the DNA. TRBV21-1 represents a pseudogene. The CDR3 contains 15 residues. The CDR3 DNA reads TGTGCCAGCAGCAAAGGGCTAGCGGCTCCCTACGAGCAGTACTTC. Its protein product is CASSKGLAAPYEQYF.

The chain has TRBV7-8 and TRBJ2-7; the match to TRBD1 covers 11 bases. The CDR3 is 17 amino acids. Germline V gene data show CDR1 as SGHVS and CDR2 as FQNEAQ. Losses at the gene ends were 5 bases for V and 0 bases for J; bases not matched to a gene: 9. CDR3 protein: CASSPPRTGGLSYEQYF. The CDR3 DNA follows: TGTGCCAGCAGCCCCCCGAGGACAGGGGGCCTCTCCTACGAGCAGTACTTC.

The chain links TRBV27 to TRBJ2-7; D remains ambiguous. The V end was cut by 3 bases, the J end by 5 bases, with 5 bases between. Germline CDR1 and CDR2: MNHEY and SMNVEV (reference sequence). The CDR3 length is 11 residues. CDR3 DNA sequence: TGTGCCAGCAGTTTGAGGAACGAGCAGTACTTC. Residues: CASSLRNEQYF.